Described below is a single T cell receptor (beta chain) sequence and its context. TCR beta sequencing covered blood CD8+ and CD4+ T cells. Treatment-naive patients with stable or active relapsing-remitting disease were the multiple sclerosis controls. The data were taken from a study of CD8 T cells in Susac syndrome. Roughly 0.45 to 1 ug RNA was reverse transcribed with random hexamers. With immunoSEQ multiplex PCR, TCR beta CDR3 was amplified across 54 Vbeta and 13 Jbeta. Each CDR3 protein gets one entry after TCRdb re-called the immunoSEQ multiplex PCR reads with MiXCR. The table lists roughly 400,000 distinct CDR3 sequences, about 85% of them singletons. Sequences were obtained from CD8+ T cells from PBMCs. This clonotype was obtained from a human donor with multiple sclerosis.

The CDR3 nucleotides read TGTGCCAGCAGTGAAATGGACGGAGTCTTGGGCAATGAGCAGTTCTTC. Translating gives CASSEMDGVLGNEQFF. The chain carries TRBV6-1 and TRBJ2-1; D call uncertain. Germline V gives CDR1 MNHNS, CDR2 SASEGT. The CDR3 sequence is 16 residues long. The germline V and J ends were trimmed by 2 bases and 6 bases, with 17 bases remaining between them.